The 10 T cell receptor beta chains in this list originate from one sample, sequenced in a study of neoadjuvant anti-PD-1 for oral cavity cancer. Time point in this sample: after neoadjuvant nivolumab, at surgical resection. Here immunoSEQ multiplex PCR was the method, and the copy in TCRdb shows in-frame clones only, minus some. The sample has approximately 5,700 clones, roughly 58% seen once. The input for sequencing was tumor tissue, taken after nivolumab (anti-PD-1) treatment. The receptors shown here come from a person aged 35 to 85 with oral cavity squamous cell carcinoma.

The chain has TRBV2 and TRBJ2-3; 12 bases map to TRBD1. The germline CDR1 and CDR2 sequences are SNHLY and FYNNEI. V trimming: 6 bases; J trimming: 5 bases; junction bases outside the gene matches: 3. The CDR3 extends over 14 amino acids. CDR3: CASRGQGAGDTQYF. DNA for the CDR3: TGTGCCAGCAGGGGACAGGGGGCAGGAGATACGCAGTATTTT.

V usage is TRBV2 and J usage is TRBJ2-1; TRBD2 matches at 7 bases. Germline CDR1 SNHLY, CDR2 FYNNEI. V trimming: 7 bases; J trimming: 9 bases; junction bases outside the gene matches: 15. This CDR3 spans 15 amino acids. Here the CDR3 DNA reads TGTGCCAGCAATGGGGGGGACGGAGCCACCTTTGAGCAGTTCTTC. Residues: CASNGGDGATFEQFF. The entire variable domain, with the rest obtained from reference TRBV2 and TRBJ2-1, is as follows: EPEVTQTPSHQVTQMGQEVILRCVPISNHLYFYWYRQILGQKVEFLVSFYNNEISEKSEIFDDQFSVERPDGSNFTLKIRSTKLEDSAMYFCASNGGDGATFEQFFGPGTRLTVL.

The chain carries TRBV6-1 and TRBJ2-1, with 8 bases that match TRBD2. J lost 4 bases, V lost 0 bases, and 5 bases had no gene match. This CDR3 comprises 16 residues. Germline assignment: CDR1 MNHNS and CDR2 SASEGT. The CDR3 DNA reads as TGTGCCAGCAGTGAAGCGAATAGCGGGGTGTACAATGAGCAGTTCTTC. As protein: CASSEANSGVYNEQFF.

The CDR3 region has the DNA TGTGCCAGCAGGCGGGACAGGGGACTATTGGACAATTCACCCCTCCACTTT. Its translation: CASRRDRGLLDNSPLHF. This chain uses TRBV13 with TRBJ1-6, with 10 bases lining up with TRBD1. J lost 7 bases, V lost 6 bases, and 12 bases had no gene match. Germline V gives CDR1 PRHDT, CDR2 FYEKMQ (reference sequence). The CDR3 is made up of 17 amino acids.

This clone was counted once. The chain has TRBV11-2 and TRBJ1-4; TRBD1 matches at 8 bases. Germline trimming cut 1 base from V and 8 bases from J; bases unmatched to any gene: 6. Germline V gene data show CDR1 as SGHAT and CDR2 as FQNNGV. CDR3 length: 15 residues. The CDR3: CASSLGGRGREKLFF. The CDR3 DNA sequence: TGTGCCAGCAGCTTAGGGGGCAGGGGGCGAGAAAAACTGTTTTTT.

The chain links TRBV4-1 to TRBJ2-5, with TRBD2 matching over 13 bases. CDR1 is MGHRA, CDR2 YSYEKL, per germline. Losses at the gene ends were 4 bases for V and 5 bases for J; bases not matched to a gene: 7. The CDR3 loop spans 16 amino acids. The CDR3 protein is CASSLGTSGDGETQYF. In DNA, the CDR3 is TGCGCCAGCAGCCTTGGGACTAGCGGGGACGGGGAGACCCAGTACTTC.

The chain carries TRBV2 and TRBJ1-5; D is uncertain. This CDR3 is built from 12 residues. V was clipped by 8 bases and J by 6 bases, with 11 bases between them. Germline CDR1 and CDR2: SNHLY and FYNNEI. CDR3 in amino acids: CASLGRTQPQHF. In DNA form, the CDR3 reads TGTGCCAGCCTAGGGCGTACTCAGCCCCAGCATTTT. Together with reference TRBV2 and TRBJ1-5, the CDR3 gives the full variable domain: EPEVTQTPSHQVTQMGQEVILRCVPISNHLYFYWYRQILGQKVEFLVSFYNNEISEKSEIFDDQFSVERPDGSNFTLKIRSTKLEDSAMYFCASLGRTQPQHFGDGTRLSIL.

The rearrangement joins TRBV5-1 to TRBJ1-5; D is unclear. The CDR3 spans 15 residues. Germline V gene lookup returns CDR1 SGHRS and CDR2 YFSETQ. With 0 bases removed from V and 3 bases from J, the gap between germline ends came to 10 bases. DNA of the CDR3: TGCGCCAGCAGCTTGGATGGAGGATACAATCAGCCCCAGCATTTT. It yields the protein CASSLDGGYNQPQHF.

The gene calls are TRBV19 and TRBJ1-1, with D possibly TRBD1 on 6 matching bases. CDR3 length: 13 residues. The germline V gene encodes CDR1 LNHDA and CDR2 SQIVND (reference sequence). Trimming took 3 bases from V and 6 from J, leaving 11 bases between them. The DNA for the CDR3 is TGTGCCAGTAGTATGTACGGACAGTCTGAAGCTTTCTTT. Translated, it gives CASSMYGQSEAFF.

The rearrangement joins TRBV5-6 to TRBJ1-1, with D hard to call. V was shortened by 3 bases and J by 1 base, with 19 bases between the two germline ends. Germline V CDR1 and CDR2: SGHDT, YYEEEE. The CDR3 totals 17 residues. The CDR3 nucleotides read TGTGCCAGCAGCTACCCTAAGCTTGGGGAGAAGAACACTGAAGCTTTCTTT. Amino acids: CASSYPKLGEKNTEAFF.